Listed here are 9 T cell receptor beta chains from one sample, sequenced in a study of beta chain features in type 1 diabetes. Sequenced material consisted of expressed TCRB transcripts (all of the isolated RNA was reverse transcribed). Measured with immunoSEQ multiplex PCR; TCRdb has only the in-frame clones, and not every one. The sample lists tens of thousands of clones, roughly 60% occurring once. The sample taken for sequencing was Tregs from blood. These receptors originate from a young woman in good health.

The gene calls are TRBV7-2 and TRBJ2-7, with 7 bases that match TRBD1. The CDR3 contains 15 residues. Germline trimming cut 3 bases from V and 0 bases from J; bases unmatched to any gene: 5. CDR1 SGHTA and CDR2 FQGNSA come from the germline V gene. CDR3 sequence: CASSFRDSSSYEQYF. CDR3 in DNA: TGTGCCAGCAGCTTCCGGGACAGTAGCTCCTACGAGCAGTACTTC.

This clone was detected a few times. This sequence joins TRBV5-6 and TRBJ2-5, with D tentatively TRBD1 (6 bases). Germline V CDR1 and CDR2: SGHDT, YYEEEE. The germline V and J ends were trimmed by 1 base and 1 base, with 8 bases remaining between them. The length of the CDR3 is 14 residues. The CDR3 nucleotides are TGTGCCAGCAGCTTGACAGGGCTCCAAGAGACCCAGTACTTC. It yields the protein CASSLTGLQETQYF.

Comment on this clone: This sample also contains other DNA sequences that code for the same CDR3. The V and J genes are TRBV7-9 and TRBJ2-7; the D gene is possibly TRBD2 (7 bases). The germline gives CDR1 SEHNR, CDR2 FQNEAQ (reference sequence). The CDR3 length is 13 residues. The germline V and J ends were trimmed by 5 bases and 10 bases, with 18 bases remaining between them. The CDR3 DNA follows: TGTGCCAGCAGCCCTCTAACGGGGGGCGAACAGTACTTC. It codes for CASSPLTGGEQYF.

This chain links TRBV2 with TRBJ2-2; D uncertain. The V end was cut by 5 bases, the J end by 8 bases, with 6 bases between. Germline assignment: CDR1 SNHLY and CDR2 FYNNEI. This CDR3 is 11 amino acids long. The CDR3 reads CASSLAGELFF. The DNA for the CDR3 is TGTGCCAGCAGTTTGGCTGGGGAGCTGTTTTTT.

The rearrangement joins TRBV10-3 to TRBJ1-1; D uncertain. Trimming cost V 3 bases and J 5 bases, with 10 bases left between them. Germline V gene lookup returns CDR1 ENHRY and CDR2 SYGVKD. This CDR3 spans 13 amino acids. The CDR3 coding sequence is TGTGCCATCAGTGAAGGAGGAGGGACTGAAGCTTTCTTT. The encoded protein is CAISEGGGTEAFF.

This clone was seen a few times. J is TRBJ2-1 and V is TRBV7-9; D possibly corresponds to TRBD1 (5 bases). Per the germline V gene, CDR1 is SEHNR and CDR2 is FQNEAQ (reference sequence). V was pared by 5 bases and J by 0 bases, with 11 bases between. The CDR3 runs 15 residues. CDR3 in amino acids: CASSPRVSSYNEQFF. DNA for the CDR3: TGTGCCAGCAGCCCCAGGGTGAGCTCCTACAATGAGCAGTTCTTC.

This clone was found a few times. The chain carries TRBV5-6 and TRBJ2-6, with D maybe TRBD2 (6 bases). Germline CDR1 and CDR2: SGHDT and YYEEEE. The length of the CDR3 is 17 residues. The ends were cut back, 0 bases at V and 0 bases at J, with 10 bases in the middle. The CDR3: CASSLAGVPSGANVLTF. The CDR3 bases are TGTGCCAGCAGCTTGGCGGGGGTCCCCTCTGGGGCCAACGTCCTGACTTTC.

The genes are TRBV11-1 and TRBJ2-2, with 11 nucleotides matching TRBD2. Per germline, CDR1 SGHAT and CDR2 FQDESV (reference sequence). The ends lost 2 bases at V and 5 bases at J; junction bases unmatched: 10. The CDR3 spans 18 residues. The CDR3 region is CASSLIRSSGRFTGELFF. The CDR3 region has the DNA TGTGCCAGCAGCTTAATCAGGTCTAGCGGGAGGTTTACCGGGGAGCTGTTTTTT.

This clone appeared a single time. This rearrangement joins TRBV30 to TRBJ1-3; tentative D call: TRBD1 (5 bases). This CDR3 comprises 12 residues. From germline, CDR1 is GTSNPN and CDR2 SVGIG (reference sequence). Trimming shortened V by 5 bases and J by 3 bases, and 8 bases separated the two germline ends. The CDR3 DNA is TGTGCCTGGGGGACTAATGGAAACACCATATATTTT. Translation gives CAWGTNGNTIYF.